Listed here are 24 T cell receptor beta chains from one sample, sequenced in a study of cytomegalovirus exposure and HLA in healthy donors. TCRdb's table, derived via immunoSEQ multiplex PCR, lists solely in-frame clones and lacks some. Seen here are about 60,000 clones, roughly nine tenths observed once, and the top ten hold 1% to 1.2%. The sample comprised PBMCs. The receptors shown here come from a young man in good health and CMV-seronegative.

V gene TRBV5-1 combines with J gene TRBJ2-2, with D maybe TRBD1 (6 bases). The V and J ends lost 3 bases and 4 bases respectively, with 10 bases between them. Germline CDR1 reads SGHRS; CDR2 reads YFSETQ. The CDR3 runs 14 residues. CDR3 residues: CASSSLQGTGELFF. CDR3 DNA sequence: TGCGCCAGCAGCTCATTACAGGGCACCGGGGAGCTGTTTTTT.

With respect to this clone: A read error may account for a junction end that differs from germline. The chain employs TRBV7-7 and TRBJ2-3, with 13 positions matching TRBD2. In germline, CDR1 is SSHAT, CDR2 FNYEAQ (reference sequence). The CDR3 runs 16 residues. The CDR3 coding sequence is TGTGCTAGCAGCCTACTAGCGGGAGGGCCAACAGATACGCAGTATTTT. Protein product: CASSLLAGGPTDTQYF.

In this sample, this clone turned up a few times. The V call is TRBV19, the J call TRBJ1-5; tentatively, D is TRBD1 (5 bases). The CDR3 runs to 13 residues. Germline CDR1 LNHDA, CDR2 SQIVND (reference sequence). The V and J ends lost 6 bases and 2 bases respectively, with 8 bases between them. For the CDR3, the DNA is TGTGCCAGTAGATCGACAGGCAATCAGCCCCAGCATTTT. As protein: CASRSTGNQPQHF.

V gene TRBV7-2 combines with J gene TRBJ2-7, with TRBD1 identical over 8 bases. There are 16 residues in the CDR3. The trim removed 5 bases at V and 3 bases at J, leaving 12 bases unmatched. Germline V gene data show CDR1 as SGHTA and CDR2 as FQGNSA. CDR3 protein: CASSLPAGTGNYEQYF. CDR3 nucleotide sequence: TGTGCCAGCAGCCTGCCCGCCGGGACAGGAAACTACGAGCAGTACTTC. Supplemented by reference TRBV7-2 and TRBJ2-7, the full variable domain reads GAGVSQSPSNKVTEKGKDVELRCDPISGHTALYWYRQSLGQGLEFLIYFQGNSAPDKSGLPSDRFSAERTGGSVSTLTIQRTQQEDSAVYLCASSLPAGTGNYEQYFGPGTRLTVT.

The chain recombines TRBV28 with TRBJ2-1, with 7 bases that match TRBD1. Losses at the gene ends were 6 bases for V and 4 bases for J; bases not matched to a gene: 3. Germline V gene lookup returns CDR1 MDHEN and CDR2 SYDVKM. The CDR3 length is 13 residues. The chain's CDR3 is CASSLDRYNEQFF. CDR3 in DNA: TGTGCCAGCAGCCTGGACAGGTACAATGAGCAGTTCTTC.

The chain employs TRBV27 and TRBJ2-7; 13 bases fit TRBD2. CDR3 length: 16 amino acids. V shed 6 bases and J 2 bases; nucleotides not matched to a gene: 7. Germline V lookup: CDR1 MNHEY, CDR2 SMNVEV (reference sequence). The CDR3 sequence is CASRGPGLAGPYEQYF. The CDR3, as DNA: TGTGCCAGCAGGGGACCGGGACTAGCGGGACCCTACGAGCAGTACTTC.

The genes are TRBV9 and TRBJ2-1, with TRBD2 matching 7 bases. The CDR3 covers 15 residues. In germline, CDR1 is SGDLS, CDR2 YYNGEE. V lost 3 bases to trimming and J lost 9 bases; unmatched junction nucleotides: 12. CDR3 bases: TGTGCCAGCAGCGCAGCGGGGACCTTGAGCGGTGAGCAGTTCTTC. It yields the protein CASSAAGTLSGEQFF.

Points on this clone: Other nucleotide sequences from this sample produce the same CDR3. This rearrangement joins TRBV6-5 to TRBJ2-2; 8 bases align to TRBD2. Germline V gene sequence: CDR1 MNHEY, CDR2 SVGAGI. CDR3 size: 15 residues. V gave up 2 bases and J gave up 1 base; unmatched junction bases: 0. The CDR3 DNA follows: TGTGCCAGCAGTTACCTAGCGGGGAACACCGGGGAGCTGTTTTTT. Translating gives CASSYLAGNTGELFF.

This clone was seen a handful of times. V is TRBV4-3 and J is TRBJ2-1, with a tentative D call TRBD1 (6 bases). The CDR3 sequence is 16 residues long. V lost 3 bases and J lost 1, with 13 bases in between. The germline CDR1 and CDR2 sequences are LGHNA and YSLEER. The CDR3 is CASSQDGGGSYNEQFF. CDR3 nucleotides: TGCGCCAGCAGCCAGGATGGGGGCGGATCCTACAATGAGCAGTTCTTC.

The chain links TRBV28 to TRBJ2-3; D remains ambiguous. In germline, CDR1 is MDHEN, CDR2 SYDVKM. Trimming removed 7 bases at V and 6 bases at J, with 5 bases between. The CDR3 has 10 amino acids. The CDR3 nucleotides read TGTGCCAGCAAACAGGATACGCAGTATTTT. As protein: CASKQDTQYF.

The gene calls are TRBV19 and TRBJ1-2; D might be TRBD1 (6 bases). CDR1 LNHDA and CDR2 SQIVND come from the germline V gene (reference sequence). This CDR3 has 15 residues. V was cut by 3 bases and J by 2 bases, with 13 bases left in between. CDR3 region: CASSMDMTGNYGYTF. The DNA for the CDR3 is TGTGCCAGTAGTATGGATATGACAGGCAACTATGGCTACACCTTC.

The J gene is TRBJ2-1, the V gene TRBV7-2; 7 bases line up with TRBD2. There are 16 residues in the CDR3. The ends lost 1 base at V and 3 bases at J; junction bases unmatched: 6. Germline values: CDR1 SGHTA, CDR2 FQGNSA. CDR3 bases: TGTGCCAGCAGCTTAGTTGGCGCGGGAGACTACAATGAGCAGTTCTTC. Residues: CASSLVGAGDYNEQFF.

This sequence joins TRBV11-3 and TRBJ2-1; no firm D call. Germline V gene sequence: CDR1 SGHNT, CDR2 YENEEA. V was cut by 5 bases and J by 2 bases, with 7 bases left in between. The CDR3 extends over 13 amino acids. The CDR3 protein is CASSVNTYNEQFF. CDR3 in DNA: TGTGCCAGCAGCGTAAACACCTACAATGAGCAGTTCTTC.

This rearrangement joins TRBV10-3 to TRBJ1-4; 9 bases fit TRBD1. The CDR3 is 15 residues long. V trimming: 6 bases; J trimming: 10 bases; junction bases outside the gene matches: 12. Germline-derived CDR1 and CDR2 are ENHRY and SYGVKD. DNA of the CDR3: TGTGCCATCAGGGACCCGGGACAGGGTCTAGGAAAACTGTTTTTT. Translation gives CAIRDPGQGLGKLFF.

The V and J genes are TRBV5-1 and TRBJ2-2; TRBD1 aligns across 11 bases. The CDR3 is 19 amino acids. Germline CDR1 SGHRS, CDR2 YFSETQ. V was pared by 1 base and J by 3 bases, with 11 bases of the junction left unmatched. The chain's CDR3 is CASSLPSAGTGGYTGELFF. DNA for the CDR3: TGCGCCAGCAGCTTGCCCTCGGCCGGGACAGGGGGATACACCGGGGAGCTGTTTTTT.

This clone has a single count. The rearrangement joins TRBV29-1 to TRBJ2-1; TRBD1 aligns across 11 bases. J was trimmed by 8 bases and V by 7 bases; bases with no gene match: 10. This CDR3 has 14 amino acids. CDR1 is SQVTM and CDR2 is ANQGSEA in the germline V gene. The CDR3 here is CSAPGQGGDDEQFF. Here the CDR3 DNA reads TGCAGCGCCCCGGGACAGGGGGGGGACGATGAGCAGTTCTTC.

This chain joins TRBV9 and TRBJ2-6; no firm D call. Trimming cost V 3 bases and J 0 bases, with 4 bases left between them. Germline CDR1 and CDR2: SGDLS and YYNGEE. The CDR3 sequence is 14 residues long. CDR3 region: CASSAHSGANVLTF. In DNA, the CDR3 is TGTGCCAGCAGCGCCCACTCTGGGGCCAACGTCCTGACTTTC.

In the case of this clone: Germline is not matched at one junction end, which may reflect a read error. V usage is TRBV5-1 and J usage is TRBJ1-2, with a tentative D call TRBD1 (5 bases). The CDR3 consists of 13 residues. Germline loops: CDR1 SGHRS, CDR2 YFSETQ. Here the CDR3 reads CASRLGAEDGYTF. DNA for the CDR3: TGCGCCAGCCGCTTAGGGGCCGAAGATGGCTACACCTTC.

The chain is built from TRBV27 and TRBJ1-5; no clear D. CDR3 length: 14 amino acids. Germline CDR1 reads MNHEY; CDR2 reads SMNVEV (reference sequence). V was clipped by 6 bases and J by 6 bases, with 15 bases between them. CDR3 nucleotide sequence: TGTGCCAGCAGCCTGACTTGGGGAGCTCAGCCCCAGCATTTT. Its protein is CASSLTWGAQPQHF.

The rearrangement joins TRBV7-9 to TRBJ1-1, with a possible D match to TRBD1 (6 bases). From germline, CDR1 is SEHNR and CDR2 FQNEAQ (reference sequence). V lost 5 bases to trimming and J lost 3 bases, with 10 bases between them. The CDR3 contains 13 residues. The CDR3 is CASSTQGHTEAFF. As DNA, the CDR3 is TGTGCCAGCAGCACCCAGGGGCACACTGAAGCTTTCTTT.

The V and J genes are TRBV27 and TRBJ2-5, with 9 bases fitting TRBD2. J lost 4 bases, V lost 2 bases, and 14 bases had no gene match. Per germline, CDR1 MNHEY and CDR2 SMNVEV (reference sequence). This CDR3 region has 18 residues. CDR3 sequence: CASSLLGGGSGSGETQYF. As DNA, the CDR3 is TGTGCCAGCAGTTTACTCGGGGGTGGTAGCGGGAGTGGAGAGACCCAGTACTTC.

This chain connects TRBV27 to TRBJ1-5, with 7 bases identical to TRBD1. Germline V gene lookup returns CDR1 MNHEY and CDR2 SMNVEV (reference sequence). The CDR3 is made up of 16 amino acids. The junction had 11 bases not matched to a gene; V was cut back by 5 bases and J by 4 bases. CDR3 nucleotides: TGTGCCAGCAGTCCGACCTGGGACAGAAAGAATCAGCCCCAGCATTTT. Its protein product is CASSPTWDRKNQPQHF.

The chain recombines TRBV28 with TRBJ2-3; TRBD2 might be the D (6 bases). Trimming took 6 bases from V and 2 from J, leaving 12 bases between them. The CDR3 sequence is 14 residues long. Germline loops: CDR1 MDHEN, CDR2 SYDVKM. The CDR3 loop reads CASSGGGFTDTQYF. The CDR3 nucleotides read TGTGCCAGCAGCGGAGGAGGGTTCACAGATACGCAGTATTTT.

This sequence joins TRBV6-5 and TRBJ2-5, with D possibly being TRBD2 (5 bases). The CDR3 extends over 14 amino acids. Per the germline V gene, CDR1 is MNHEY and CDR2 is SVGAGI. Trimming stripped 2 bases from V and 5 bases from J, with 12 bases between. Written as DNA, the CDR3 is TGTGCCAGCAGTTACCAAGAGGGCTGGGAGACCCAGTACTTC. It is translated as CASSYQEGWETQYF.